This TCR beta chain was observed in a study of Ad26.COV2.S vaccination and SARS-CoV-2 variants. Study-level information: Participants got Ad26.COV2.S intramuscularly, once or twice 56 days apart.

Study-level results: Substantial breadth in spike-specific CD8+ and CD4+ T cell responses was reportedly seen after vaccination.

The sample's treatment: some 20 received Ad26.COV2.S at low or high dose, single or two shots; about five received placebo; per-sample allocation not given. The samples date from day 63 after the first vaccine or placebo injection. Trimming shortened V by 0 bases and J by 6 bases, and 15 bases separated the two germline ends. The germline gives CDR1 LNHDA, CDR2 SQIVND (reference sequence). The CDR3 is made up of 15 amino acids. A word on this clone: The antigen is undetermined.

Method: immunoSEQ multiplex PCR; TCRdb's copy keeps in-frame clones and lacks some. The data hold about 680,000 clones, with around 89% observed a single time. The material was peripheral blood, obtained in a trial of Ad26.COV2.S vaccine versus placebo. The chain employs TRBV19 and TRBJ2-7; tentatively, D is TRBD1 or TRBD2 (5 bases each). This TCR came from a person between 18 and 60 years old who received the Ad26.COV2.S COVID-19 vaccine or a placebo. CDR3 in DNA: TGTGCCAGTAGTATAGATATGGGACCTTCTTCCGAGCAGTACTTC. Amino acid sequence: CASSIDMGPSSEQYF.